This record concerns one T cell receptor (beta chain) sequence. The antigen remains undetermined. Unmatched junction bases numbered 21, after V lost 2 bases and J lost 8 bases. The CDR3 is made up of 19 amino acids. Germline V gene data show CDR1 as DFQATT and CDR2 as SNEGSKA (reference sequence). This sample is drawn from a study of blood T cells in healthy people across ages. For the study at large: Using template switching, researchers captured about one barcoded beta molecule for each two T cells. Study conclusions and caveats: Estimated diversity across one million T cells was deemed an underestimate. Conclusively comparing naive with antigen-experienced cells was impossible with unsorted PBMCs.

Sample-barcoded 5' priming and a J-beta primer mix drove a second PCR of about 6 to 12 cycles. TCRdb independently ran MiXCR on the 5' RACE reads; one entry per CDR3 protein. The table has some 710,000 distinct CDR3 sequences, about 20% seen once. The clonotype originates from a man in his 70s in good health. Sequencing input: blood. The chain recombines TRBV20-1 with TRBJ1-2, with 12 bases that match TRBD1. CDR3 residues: CSARIQFRDRGLESGGYTF. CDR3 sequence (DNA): TGCAGTGCTAGAATTCAATTCCGGGACAGGGGGCTAGAATCGGGCGGCTACACCTTC.